The 8 T cell receptor beta chains given below trace back to one sample, sequenced in a study of a mutant IDH1 vaccine in newly diagnosed glioma. Using immunoSEQ multiplex PCR, the repertoire was profiled, and TCRdb retains in-frame clones only, with some absent. Of over 45,000 clones in the sample, roughly 92% were seen once. Described time point: week 35, safety follow-up. Topical imiquimod accompanied each vaccine dose, which consisted of 300 ug of mutant IDH1 20-mer peptide. Their target antigens are unknown. The sequences come from PBMCs, collected from a glioma patient whose treatment included an IDH1 peptide vaccine. These receptors were taken from a man aged 45 to 65 with glioma.

The CDR3 loop reads CASSVAQGSSGSSGNTIYF. The DNA for the CDR3 is TGTGCCAGCAGCGTAGCCCAGGGCTCATCAGGAAGCTCTGGAAACACCATATATTTT. V gene TRBV9 combines with J gene TRBJ1-3; a weak D match, TRBD1 (5 bases). Trimming stripped 0 bases from V and 0 bases from J, with 19 bases between. Germline V lookup: CDR1 SGDLS, CDR2 YYNGEE. The CDR3 runs to 19 residues.

The CDR3 DNA reads as TGTGCCAGCAGTTTATGGGGGGCTAACTATGGCTACACCTTC. Its protein product is CASSLWGANYGYTF. The chain uses TRBV28 and TRBJ1-2; weak D call: TRBD1 (5 bases). Germline CDR1 and CDR2: MDHEN and SYDVKM. The CDR3 length is 14 residues. The V end lost 0 bases, the J end lost 0 bases, and 5 bases lay between the germline ends.

The chain uses TRBV29-1 and TRBJ2-7; D not resolved. Trimming took off 5 bases at V and 3 bases at J, with 20 bases between the two ends. Germline assignment: CDR1 SQVTM and CDR2 ANQGSEA. CDR3 length: 15 amino acids. The CDR3 loop reads CSVKARADSFYEQYF. The CDR3 DNA follows: TGCAGCGTTAAGGCCCGAGCCGATTCCTTCTACGAGCAGTACTTC.

The chain combines TRBV4-2 with TRBJ1-2, with a tentative D call TRBD1 (5 bases). The V end lost 1 base, the J end lost 4 bases, and 10 bases lay between the germline ends. The germline V gene has CDR1 LGHNA and CDR2 YNFKEQ. The CDR3 has 14 amino acids. The DNA for the CDR3 is TGTGCCAGCAGCCAAGTGGGGCAGGTCTATGGCTACACCTTC. Its protein product is CASSQVGQVYGYTF.

The chain employs TRBV1 and TRBJ2-1; TRBD2, as called in the table, went unchecked against the DNA. TRBV1 is reported as a pseudogene. The CDR3 runs 22 residues. DNA of the CDR3: TGCACCAGCAGCCAATCGCAATACCTAGCGGGAGGGGGGGGCCCCTTTTACAATGAGCAGTTCTTC. Its protein is CTSSQSQYLAGGGGPFYNEQFF.

V gene TRBV5-6 combines with J gene TRBJ1-4, with 9 bases aligning to TRBD1. With 0 bases clipped from V and 2 bases from J, the junction kept 5 bases outside the gene matches. Germline V CDR1 and CDR2: SGHDT, YYEEEE. The CDR3 runs to 17 residues. In DNA, the CDR3 is TGTGCCAGCAGCTTGGGACAGGGGGTGTCTACTAATGAAAAACTGTTTTTT. The encoded protein is CASSLGQGVSTNEKLFF. The full variable domain, in which reference TRBV5-6 and TRBJ1-4 provide the parts outside the CDR3, is DAGVTQSPTHLIKTRGQQVTLRCSPKSGHDTVSWYQQALGQGPQFIFQYYEEEERQRGNFPDRFSGHQFPNYSSELNVNALLLGDSALYLCASSLGQGVSTNEKLFFGSGTQLSVL.

V and J are TRBV5-5 and TRBJ1-5, with 7 bases matching TRBD1. Germline trimming cut 5 bases from V and 0 bases from J; bases unmatched to any gene: 2. This CDR3 is 14 amino acids long. CDR1 is SGHKS, CDR2 YYEKEE, per germline (reference sequence). CDR3 amino acids: CASRAGGSNQPQHF. DNA for the CDR3: TGTGCCAGCAGAGCAGGGGGTAGCAATCAGCCCCAGCATTTT.

V usage is TRBV6-1 and J usage is TRBJ2-3; D is uncertain. Between the trimmed V and J ends, which lost 4 bases and 7 bases, there was a span of 15 bases. The CDR3 spans 14 residues. CDR1 MNHNS and CDR2 SASEGT come from the germline V gene. In nucleotides, the CDR3 is TGTGCCAGCAGTGGACACGGACCACACAATACGCAGTATTTT. Its translation: CASSGHGPHNTQYF.